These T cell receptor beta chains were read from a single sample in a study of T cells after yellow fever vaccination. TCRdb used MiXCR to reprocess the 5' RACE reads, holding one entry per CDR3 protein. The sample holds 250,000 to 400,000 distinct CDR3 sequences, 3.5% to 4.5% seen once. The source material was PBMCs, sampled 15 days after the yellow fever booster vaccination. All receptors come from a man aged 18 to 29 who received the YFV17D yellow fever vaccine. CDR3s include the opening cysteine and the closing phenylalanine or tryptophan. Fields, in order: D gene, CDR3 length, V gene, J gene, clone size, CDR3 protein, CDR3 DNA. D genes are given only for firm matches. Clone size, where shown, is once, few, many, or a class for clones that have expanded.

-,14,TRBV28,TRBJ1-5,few,CASSLVGTGQPQHF,TGTGCCAGCAGTTTGGTAGGGACGGGTCAGCCCCAGCATTTT
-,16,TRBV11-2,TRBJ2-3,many,CASRYTGRTSTDTQYF,TGTGCCAGCAGGTATACGGGCAGGACCAGCACAGATACGCAGTATTTT
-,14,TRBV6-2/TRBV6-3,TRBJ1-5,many,CASSRRGPNQPQHF,TGTGCCAGCAGTAGGAGGGGTCCCAATCAGCCCCAGCATTTT
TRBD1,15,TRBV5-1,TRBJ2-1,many,CASSLSGQGYNEQFF,TGCGCCAGCAGCTTGTCGGGACAGGGGTACAATGAGCAGTTCTTC
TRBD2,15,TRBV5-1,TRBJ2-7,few,CASSSTSGGDYEQYF,TGCGCCAGCAGCTCCACTAGCGGGGGTGACTACGAGCAGTACTTC
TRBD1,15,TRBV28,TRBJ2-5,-,CASTPGQAVGKTQYF,TGTGCCAGCACCCCTGGACAGGCCGTGGGAAAGACCCAGTACTTC
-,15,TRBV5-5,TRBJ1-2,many,CASSHTGLTNYGYTF,TGTGCCAGCAGCCACACGGGGTTGACCAACTATGGCTACACCTTC
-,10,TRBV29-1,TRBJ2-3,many,CSVLEVTQYF,TGCAGCGTTCTCGAGGTAACGCAGTATTTT
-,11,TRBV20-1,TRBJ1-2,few,CSVGEGYGYTF,TGCAGTGTGGGGGAGGGCTATGGCTACACCTTC
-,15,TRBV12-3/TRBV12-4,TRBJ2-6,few,CASSLRADLRAVLTF,TGTGCCAGCAGTTTGAGGGCGGACCTTCGCGCCGTCCTGACTTTC
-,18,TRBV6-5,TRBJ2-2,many,CASSYRGPGAWNTGELFF,TGTGCCAGCAGTTACCGCGGGCCGGGGGCATGGAACACCGGGGAGCTGTTTTTT
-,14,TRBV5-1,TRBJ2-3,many,CASSLDGTQDTQYF,TGCGCCAGCAGCTTGGATGGCACCCAGGATACGCAGTATTTT
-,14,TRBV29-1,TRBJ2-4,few,CSVVPGLAKNIQYF,TGCAGCGTTGTCCCCGGACTAGCCAAAAACATTCAGTACTTC
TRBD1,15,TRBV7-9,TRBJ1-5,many,CASSPQGGDGQPQHF,TGTGCCAGCAGCCCCCAGGGGGGAGATGGTCAGCCCCAGCATTTT
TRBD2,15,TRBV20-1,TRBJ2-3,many,CSAGLAGGTPDTQYF,TGCAGTGCTGGACTAGCGGGGGGTACCCCAGATACGCAGTATTTT
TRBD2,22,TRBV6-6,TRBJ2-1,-,CASSTPGLAGGRSPSIYNEQFF,TGTGCCAGCAGTACACCGGGACTAGCGGGGGGGCGGTCGCCGTCAATTTACAATGAGCAGTTCTTC
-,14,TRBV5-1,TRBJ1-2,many,CASSLDTLNYGYTF,TGCGCCAGCAGCTTGGACACGCTTAACTATGGCTACACCTTC
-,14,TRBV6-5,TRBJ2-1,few,CASSYGGSYNEQFF,TGTGCCAGCAGTTACGGTGGCTCCTACAATGAGCAGTTCTTC
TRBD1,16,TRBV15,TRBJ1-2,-,CATSRDRTGGPSGYTF,TGTGCCACCAGCAGAGATCGGACAGGGGGCCCTAGTGGCTACACCTTC
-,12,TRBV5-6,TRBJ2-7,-,CASSLGSGEQYF,TGTGCCAGCAGCTTGGGGTCAGGGGAGCAGTACTTC
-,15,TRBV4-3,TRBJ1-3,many,CASSADTASGNTIYF,TGCGCCAGCAGCGCGGACACTGCCTCTGGAAACACCATATATTTT
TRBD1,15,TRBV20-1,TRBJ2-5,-,CSATPGTGNQETQYF,TGCAGTGCTACCCCTGGGACAGGCAACCAAGAGACCCAGTACTTC
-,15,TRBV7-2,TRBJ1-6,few,CASSSLTRGSSPLHF,TGTGCCAGCAGTTCCTTGACGCGGGGTTCGTCACCCCTCCACTTT
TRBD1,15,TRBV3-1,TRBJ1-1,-,CASSQLDRVGTEAFF,TGTGCCAGCAGCCAACTGGACAGGGTGGGGACTGAAGCTTTCTTT
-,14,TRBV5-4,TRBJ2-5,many,CASSFTEGRETQYF,TGTGCCAGCAGCTTCACCGAGGGTCGAGAGACCCAGTACTTC
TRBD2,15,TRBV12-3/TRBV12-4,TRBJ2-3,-,CASSAPGLASDTQYF,TGTGCCAGCAGTGCTCCGGGACTAGCGTCAGATACGCAGTATTTT
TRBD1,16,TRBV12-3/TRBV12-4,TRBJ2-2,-,CASKRDRGYNIGELFF,TGTGCCAGCAAACGGGACAGGGGTTACAATATCGGGGAGCTGTTTTTT
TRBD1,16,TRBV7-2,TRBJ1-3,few,CASSLHHTGGENTIYF,TGTGCCAGCAGCTTACACCATACAGGGGGCGAAAACACCATATATTTT
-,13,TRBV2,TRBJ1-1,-,CASSKAMNTEAFF,TGTGCCAGCAGTAAAGCCATGAACACTGAAGCTTTCTTT
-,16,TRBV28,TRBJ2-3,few,CASSPVRATDTDTQYF,TGTGCCAGCAGTCCCGTACGGGCGACAGACACAGATACGCAGTATTTT
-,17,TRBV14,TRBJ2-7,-,CASSQDHGNSRTYEQYF,TGTGCCAGCAGCCAAGATCACGGGAATAGTAGGACCTACGAGCAGTACTTC
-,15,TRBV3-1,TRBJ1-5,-,CASSSSGGPGQPQHF,TGTGCCAGCAGCTCCTCCGGGGGACCAGGTCAGCCCCAGCATTTT
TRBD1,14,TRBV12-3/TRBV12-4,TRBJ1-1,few,CASSTRQGNTEAFF,TGTGCCAGCAGTACCCGACAGGGTAACACTGAAGCTTTCTTT
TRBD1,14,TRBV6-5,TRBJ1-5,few,CASRRTGRNQPQHF,TGTGCCAGCAGACGGACAGGGAGAAATCAGCCCCAGCATTTT
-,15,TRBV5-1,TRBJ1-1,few,CASSPSDSPDLEAFF,TGCGCCAGCAGCCCGTCGGACAGCCCAGACCTTGAAGCTTTCTTT
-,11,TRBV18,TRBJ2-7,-,CASKGVFEQYF,TGTGCCAGCAAAGGGGTTTTCGAGCAGTACTTC
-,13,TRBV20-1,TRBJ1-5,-,CSAANRGNQPQHF,TGCAGTGCAGCTAACCGGGGGAATCAGCCCCAGCATTTT
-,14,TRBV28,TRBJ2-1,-,CASSLSWPNNEQFF,TGTGCCAGCAGTTTGTCGTGGCCAAACAATGAGCAGTTCTTC
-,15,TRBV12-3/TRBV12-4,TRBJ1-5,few,CASSLGQSQNQPQHF,TGTGCCAGCTCCCTGGGGCAGAGCCAGAATCAGCCCCAGCATTTT
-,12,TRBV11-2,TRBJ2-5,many,CASSLGLGTQYF,TGTGCCAGCAGCCTGGGATTGGGTACCCAGTACTTC
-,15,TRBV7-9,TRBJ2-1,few,CASSLLNGADNEQFF,TGTGCCAGCAGCTTACTTAACGGGGCGGACAATGAGCAGTTCTTC
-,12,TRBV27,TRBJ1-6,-,CASTRANSPLHF,TGTGCCAGCACCAGGGCCAATTCACCCCTCCACTTT
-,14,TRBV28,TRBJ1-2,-,CASSLRQIAYGYTF,TGTGCCAGCAGTTTAAGACAGATTGCCTATGGCTACACCTTC
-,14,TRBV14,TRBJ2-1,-,CASSQEWAYNEQFF,TGTGCCAGCAGCCAAGAGTGGGCGTACAATGAGCAGTTCTTC
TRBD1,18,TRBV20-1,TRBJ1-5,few,CSARATNRGARSNQPQHF,TGCAGTGCTAGGGCCACCAACAGGGGAGCCCGGAGCAATCAGCCCCAGCATTTT
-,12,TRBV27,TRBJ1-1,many,CASKQDQGEAFF,TGTGCCAGCAAACAGGACCAGGGAGAAGCTTTCTTT
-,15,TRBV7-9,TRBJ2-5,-,CASSLVDSGLVSQYF,TGTGCCAGCAGCTTAGTTGATTCAGGATTGGTGTCCCAGTACTTC
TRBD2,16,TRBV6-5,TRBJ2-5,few,CASSPWGTSGQETQYF,TGTGCCAGCAGCCCCTGGGGGACTAGCGGCCAAGAGACCCAGTACTTC
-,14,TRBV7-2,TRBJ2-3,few,CASSLLAPWDTQYF,TGTGCCAGCAGCTTGCTAGCGCCCTGGGATACGCAGTATTTT
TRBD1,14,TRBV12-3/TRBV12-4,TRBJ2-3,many,CASGFGQGRDRQYF,TGTGCCAGCGGTTTTGGACAGGGAAGGGATCGGCAGTATTTT
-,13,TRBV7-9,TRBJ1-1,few,CASSSNFHTEAFF,TGTGCCAGCAGCTCCAACTTCCATACTGAAGCTTTCTTT
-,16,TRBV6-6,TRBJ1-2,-,CASHGGGPLTNYGYTF,TGTGCCAGCCATGGGGGGGGTCCCCTCACAAACTATGGCTACACCTTC